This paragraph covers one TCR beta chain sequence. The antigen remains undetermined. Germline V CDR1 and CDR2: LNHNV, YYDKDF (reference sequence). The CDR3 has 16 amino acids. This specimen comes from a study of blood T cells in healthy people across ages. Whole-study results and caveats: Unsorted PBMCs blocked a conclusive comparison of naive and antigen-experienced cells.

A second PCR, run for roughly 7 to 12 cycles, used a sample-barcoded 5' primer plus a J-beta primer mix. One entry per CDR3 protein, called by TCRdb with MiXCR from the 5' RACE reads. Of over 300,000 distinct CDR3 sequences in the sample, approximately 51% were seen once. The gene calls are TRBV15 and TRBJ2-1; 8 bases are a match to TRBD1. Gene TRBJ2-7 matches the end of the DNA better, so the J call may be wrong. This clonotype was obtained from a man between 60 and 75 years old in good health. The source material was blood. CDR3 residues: CATSRDRSQGVHEQYF. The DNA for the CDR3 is TGTGCCACCAGCAGAGATAGGTCACAGGGGGTCCACGAGCAGTACTTC.